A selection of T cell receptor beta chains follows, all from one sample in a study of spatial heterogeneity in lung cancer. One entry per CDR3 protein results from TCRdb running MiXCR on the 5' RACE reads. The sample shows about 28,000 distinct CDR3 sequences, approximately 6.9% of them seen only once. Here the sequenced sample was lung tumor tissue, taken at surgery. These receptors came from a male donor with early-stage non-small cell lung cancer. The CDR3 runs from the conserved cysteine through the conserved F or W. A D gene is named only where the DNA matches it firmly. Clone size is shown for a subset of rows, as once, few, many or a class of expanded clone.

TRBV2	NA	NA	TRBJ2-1	CASSDGIYNEQFF	TGTGCCAGCAGTGACGGCATTTACAATGAGCAGTTCTTC
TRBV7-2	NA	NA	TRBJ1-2	CASSLRGGRVNYGYTF	TGTGCCAGCAGCTTAAGAGGAGGGAGGGTTAACTATGGCTACACCTTC
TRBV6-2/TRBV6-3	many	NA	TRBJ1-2	CASRGHDRNYGYTF	TGTGCCAGCAGAGGACATGACAGGAACTATGGCTACACCTTC
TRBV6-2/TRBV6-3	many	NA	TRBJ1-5	CASSYSGVRYQPQHF	TGTGCCAGCAGTTACTCAGGGGTTCGCTATCAGCCCCAGCATTTT
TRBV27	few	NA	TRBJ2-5	CASSLIFQETQYF	TGTGCCAGCAGTCTCATCTTCCAAGAGACCCAGTACTTC
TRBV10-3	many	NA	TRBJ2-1	CALSMSSYNEQFF	TGTGCCTTAAGCATGAGCTCCTACAATGAGCAGTTCTTC
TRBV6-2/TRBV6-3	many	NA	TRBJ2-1	CASSLDRPAISYNEQFF	TGTGCCAGCAGTCTCGACAGGCCCGCGATATCCTACAATGAGCAGTTCTTC
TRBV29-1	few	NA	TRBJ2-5	CSVEGGETQYF	TGCAGCGTTGAAGGGGGGGAGACCCAGTACTTC
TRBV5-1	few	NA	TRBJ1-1	CASSSNTGTNTEAFF	TGCGCCAGCAGCTCTAATACCGGGACGAACACTGAAGCTTTCTTT
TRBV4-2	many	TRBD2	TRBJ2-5	CASSPRDSGGAVGETQYF	TGTGCCAGCAGTCCGCGTGATAGCGGGGGGGCGGTTGGAGAGACCCAGTACTTC
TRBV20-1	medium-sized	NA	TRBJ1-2	CSASWGNGYTF	TGCAGTGCTAGTTGGGGAAATGGCTACACCTTC
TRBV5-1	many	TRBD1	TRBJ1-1	CASSFQQGSTEAFF	TGCGCCAGCAGCTTCCAACAGGGGAGCACTGAAGCTTTCTTT
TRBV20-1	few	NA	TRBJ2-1	CSAWTGVGPGNEQFF	TGCAGTGCTTGGACGGGAGTGGGGCCTGGGAATGAGCAGTTCTTC
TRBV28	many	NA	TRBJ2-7	CASTPGDRPYEQYF	TGTGCCAGCACGCCGGGGGACAGACCCTACGAGCAGTACTTC
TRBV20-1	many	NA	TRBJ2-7	CSARDPVVSYEQYF	TGCAGTGCTAGAGATCCGGTGGTATCCTACGAGCAGTACTTC
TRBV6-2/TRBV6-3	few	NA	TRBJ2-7	CASSHIRVRVGFYEQYF	TGTGCCAGCAGTCACATACGAGTTCGCGTGGGTTTCTACGAGCAGTACTTC
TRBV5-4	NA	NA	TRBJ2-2	CASSLLQGNTGELFF	TGTGCCAGCAGCTTACTACAGGGAAACACCGGGGAGCTGTTTTTT
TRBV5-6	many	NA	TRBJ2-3	CASSSGRIDTQYF	TGTGCCAGCAGCTCTGGGAGGATAGATACGCAGTATTTT
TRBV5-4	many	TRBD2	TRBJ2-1	CASSGTSGGSSYNEQFF	TGTGCCAGCAGCGGGACTAGCGGGGGCAGCTCCTACAATGAGCAGTTCTTC
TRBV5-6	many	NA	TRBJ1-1	CASSPDSGRWTEAFF	TGTGCCAGCAGCCCAGACTCGGGAAGGTGGACTGAAGCTTTCTTT
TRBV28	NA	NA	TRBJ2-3	CASSGGISTDTQYF	TGTGCCAGCAGCGGGGGCATTAGCACAGATACGCAGTATTTT
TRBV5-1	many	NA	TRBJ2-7	CASSPDGYEQYF	TGCGCCAGCAGCCCGGACGGGTACGAGCAGTACTTC
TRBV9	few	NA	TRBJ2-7	CASSVGPGSSYEQYF	TGTGCCAGCAGCGTAGGTCCGGGTAGCTCCTACGAGCAGTACTTC
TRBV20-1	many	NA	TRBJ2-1	CSARERGGSGYNEQFF	TGCAGTGCTAGGGAAAGAGGAGGGTCGGGCTACAATGAGCAGTTCTTC
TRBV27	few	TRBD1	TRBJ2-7	CASSLRTGNPYEQYF	TGTGCCAGCAGTTTAAGGACAGGGAATCCCTACGAGCAGTACTTC
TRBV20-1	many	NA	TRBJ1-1	CSAREAGVNTEAFF	TGCAGTGCTAGAGAAGCAGGGGTGAACACTGAAGCTTTCTTT
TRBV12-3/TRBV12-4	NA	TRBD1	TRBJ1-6	CASSRGQDYNSPLHF	TGTGCCAGCAGTCGGGGACAGGACTATAATTCACCCCTCCACTTT
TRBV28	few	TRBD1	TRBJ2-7	CASRWTGGSVSYYEQYF	TGTGCCAGCAGGTGGACAGGGGGGAGCGTCTCCTACTACGAGCAGTACTTC